The T cell receptor beta chain described here comes from a study of response to subunit inactivated influenza vaccine. Findings and limits, study-wide: Each seasonal influenza vaccination, the authors suggested, recruits few new T cells.

Details on this clonotype: Its target is unknown.

The CDR3 runs 15 residues. V was clipped by 6 bases and J by 2 bases; unmatched bases: 9. Germline V gene data show CDR1 as MNHNS and CDR2 as SASEGT. Using its own MiXCR run on the RT-PCR reads, TCRdb lists one record per CDR3 protein. This sample has about 780,000 distinct CDR3 sequences; about 18% occur once, and the top ten carry approximately 11%. The source was PBMCs from blood, collected 5 to 6 days after vaccination. The chain recombines TRBV6-1 with TRBJ2-7; 8 positions agree with TRBD1. The clonotype was recovered from a man aged 45 to 65 who received an inactivated influenza vaccine. DNA for the CDR3: TGTGCCAGCAGATTCGACAGGGGCCCAACCTACGAGCAGTACTTC. This translates into CASRFDRGPTYEQYF.